This TCR beta chain was sequenced in a study of cytomegalovirus exposure and HLA in healthy donors. Study findings and constraints: According to a later analysis, most TCR beta chains associated with CMV appeared HLA-restricted. Sequencing likely caused a cluster of highly shared sequence variants. Rare TCR sequences dominated, though some public TCRs recurred in many donors. In an earlier analysis, about 90% or about 30%: the productive usage of most TCR beta V segments.

Primers included in the PCR were 60 Vbeta and 13 Jbeta primers. Clones were sequenced by immunoSEQ multiplex PCR, and TCRdb holds only the in-frame ones, with some missing. The data hold about 120,000 clones, with approximately 76% observed a single time. After removal of 4 bases from V and 6 bases from J, the junction contained 8 bases not matched to a gene. Germline CDR1 SGHTS, CDR2 YDEGEE. The CDR3 has 15 amino acids. Concerning this clone itself: Its specificity is unknown.

This chain uses TRBV5-8 with TRBJ1-5; TRBD1 matches at 9 bases. This TCR derives from a man aged 45-65 years in good health and CMV-seropositive. Sequencing input: PBMCs. CDR3 in DNA: TGTGCCAGCAGCCGGGGGACAGGGATAAGTCAGCCCCAGCATTTT. Amino acid sequence: CASSRGTGISQPQHF.